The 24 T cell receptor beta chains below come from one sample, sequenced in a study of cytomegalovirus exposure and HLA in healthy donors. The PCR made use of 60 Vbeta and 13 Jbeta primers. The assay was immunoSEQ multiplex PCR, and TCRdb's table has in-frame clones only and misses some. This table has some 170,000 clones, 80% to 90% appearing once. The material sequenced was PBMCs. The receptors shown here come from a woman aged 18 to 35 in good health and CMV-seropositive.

DNA of the CDR3: TGTGCCAGTAGTTCTTACCCCGGGAGTTTGAACACTGAAGCTTTCTTT. Protein: CASSSYPGSLNTEAFF. The gene calls are TRBV19 and TRBJ1-1; no definite D call. V was cut by 5 bases and J by 0 bases, with 16 bases left in between. CDR1 and CDR2 (germline): LNHDA, SQIVND (reference sequence). The CDR3 extends over 16 amino acids. Full variable domain (remainder filled in from reference TRBV19 and TRBJ1-1): DGGITQSPKYLFRKEGQNVTLSCEQNLNHDAMYWYRQDPGQGLRLIYYSQIVNDFQKGDIAEGYSVSREKKESFPLTVTSAQKNPTAFYLCASSSYPGSLNTEAFFGQGTRLTVV.

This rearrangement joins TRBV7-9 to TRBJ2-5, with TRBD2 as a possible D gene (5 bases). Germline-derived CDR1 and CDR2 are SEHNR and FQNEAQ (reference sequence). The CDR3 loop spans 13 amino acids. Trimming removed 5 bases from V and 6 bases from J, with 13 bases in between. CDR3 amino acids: CASSLRTGKTQYF. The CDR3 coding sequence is TGTGCCAGCAGCCTCCGGACCGGGAAGACCCAGTACTTC.

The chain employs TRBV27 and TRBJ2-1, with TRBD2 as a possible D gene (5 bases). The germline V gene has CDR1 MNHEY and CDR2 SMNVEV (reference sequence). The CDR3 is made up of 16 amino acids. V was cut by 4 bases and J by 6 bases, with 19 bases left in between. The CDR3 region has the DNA TGTGCCAGCAGTTCGCGCCTAGCCGTGGTAGCCAATGAGCAGTTCTTC. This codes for CASSSRLAVVANEQFF.

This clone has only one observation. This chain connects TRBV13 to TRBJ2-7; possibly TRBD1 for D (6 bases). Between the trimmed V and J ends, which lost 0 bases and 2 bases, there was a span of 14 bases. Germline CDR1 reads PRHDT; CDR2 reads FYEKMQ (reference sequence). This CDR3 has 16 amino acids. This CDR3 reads CASSLGRDTDTYEQYF. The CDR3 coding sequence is TGTGCCAGCAGCTTAGGCCGGGACACCGATACCTACGAGCAGTACTTC.

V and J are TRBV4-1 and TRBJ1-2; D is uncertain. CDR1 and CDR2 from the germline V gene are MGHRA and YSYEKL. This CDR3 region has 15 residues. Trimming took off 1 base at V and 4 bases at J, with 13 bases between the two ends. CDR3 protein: CASSQVTRRFYGYTF. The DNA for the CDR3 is TGCGCCAGCAGCCAAGTGACACGACGATTCTATGGCTACACCTTC.

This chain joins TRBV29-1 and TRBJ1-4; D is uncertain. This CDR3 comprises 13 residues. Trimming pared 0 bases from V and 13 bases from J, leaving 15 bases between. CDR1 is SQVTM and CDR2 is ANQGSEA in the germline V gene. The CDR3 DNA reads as TGCAGCGTTGAAGATTTGACGGCGACGGGACTGTTTTTT. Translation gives CSVEDLTATGLFF.

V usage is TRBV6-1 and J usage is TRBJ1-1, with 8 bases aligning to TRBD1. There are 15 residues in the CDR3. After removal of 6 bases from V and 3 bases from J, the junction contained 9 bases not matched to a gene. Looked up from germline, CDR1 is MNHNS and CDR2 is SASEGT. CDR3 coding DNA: TGTGCCAGCAGGGGGACGGACAGGGTGTACACTGAAGCTTTCTTT. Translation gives CASRGTDRVYTEAFF.

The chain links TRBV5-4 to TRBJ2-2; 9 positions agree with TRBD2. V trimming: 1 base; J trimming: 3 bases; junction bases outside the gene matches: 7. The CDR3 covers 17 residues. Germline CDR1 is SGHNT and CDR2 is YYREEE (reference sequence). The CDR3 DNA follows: TGTGCCAGCAGCTTGTCGGCGGGGGGGTTGGACACCGGGGAGCTGTTTTTT. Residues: CASSLSAGGLDTGELFF.

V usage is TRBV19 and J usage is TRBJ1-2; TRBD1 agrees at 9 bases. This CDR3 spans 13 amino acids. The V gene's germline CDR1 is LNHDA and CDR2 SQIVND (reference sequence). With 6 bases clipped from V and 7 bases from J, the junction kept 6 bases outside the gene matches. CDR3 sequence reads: CASRGQGNRGYTF. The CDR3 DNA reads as TGTGCCAGTAGGGGACAGGGAAACCGTGGCTACACCTTC.

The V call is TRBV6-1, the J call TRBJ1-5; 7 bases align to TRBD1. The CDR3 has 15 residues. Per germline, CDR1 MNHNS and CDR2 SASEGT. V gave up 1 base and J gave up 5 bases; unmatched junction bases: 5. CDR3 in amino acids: CASSEEQGIYQPQHF. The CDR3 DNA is TGTGCCAGCAGTGAAGAACAGGGGATCTATCAGCCCCAGCATTTT.

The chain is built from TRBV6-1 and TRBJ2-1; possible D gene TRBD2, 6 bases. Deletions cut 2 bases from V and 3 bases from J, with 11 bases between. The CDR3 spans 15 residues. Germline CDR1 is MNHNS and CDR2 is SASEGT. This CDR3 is CASSETVADYNEQFF. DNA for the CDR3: TGTGCCAGCAGTGAAACGGTAGCGGACTACAATGAGCAGTTCTTC.

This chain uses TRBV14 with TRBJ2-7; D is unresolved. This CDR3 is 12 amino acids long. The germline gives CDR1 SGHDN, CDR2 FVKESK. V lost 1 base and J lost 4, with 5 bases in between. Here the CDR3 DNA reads TGTGCCAGCAGCCAAGTCCAATACGAGCAGTACTTC. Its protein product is CASSQVQYEQYF.

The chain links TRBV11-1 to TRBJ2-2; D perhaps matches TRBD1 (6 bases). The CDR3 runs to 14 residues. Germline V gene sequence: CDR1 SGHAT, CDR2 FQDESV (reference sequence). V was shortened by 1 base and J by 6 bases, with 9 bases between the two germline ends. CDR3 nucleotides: TGTGCCAGCAGCTTAGACAGGGTGGCCGGGGAGCTGTTTTTT. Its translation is CASSLDRVAGELFF.

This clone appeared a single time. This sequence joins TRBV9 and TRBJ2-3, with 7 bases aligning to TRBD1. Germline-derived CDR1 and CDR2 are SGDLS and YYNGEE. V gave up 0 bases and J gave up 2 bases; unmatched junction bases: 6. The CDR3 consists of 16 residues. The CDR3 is CASSVAGDRFTDTQYF. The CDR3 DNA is TGTGCCAGCAGCGTAGCTGGGGACAGATTCACAGATACGCAGTATTTT. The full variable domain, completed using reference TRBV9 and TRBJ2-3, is DSGVTQTPKHLITATGQRVTLRCSPRSGDLSVYWYQQSLDQGLQFLIQYYNGEERAKGNILERFSAQQFPDLHSELNLSSLELGDSALYFCASSVAGDRFTDTQYFGPGTRLTVL.

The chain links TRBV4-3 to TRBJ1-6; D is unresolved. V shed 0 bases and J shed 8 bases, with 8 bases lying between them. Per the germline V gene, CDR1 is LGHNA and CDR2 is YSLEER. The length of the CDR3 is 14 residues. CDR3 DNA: TGCGCCAGCAGCCAAGAACAGAACGATTCACCCCTCCACTTT. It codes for CASSQEQNDSPLHF.

The CDR3 spells CASSLGVPNSPLHF. The DNA of the CDR3 is TGTGCCAGCAGCTTGGGAGTACCGAATTCACCCCTCCACTTT. V is TRBV5-4 and J is TRBJ1-6; unclear D gene. Trimming pared 0 bases from V and 7 bases from J, leaving 8 bases between. The CDR3 sequence is 14 residues long. In germline, CDR1 is SGHNT, CDR2 YYREEE (reference sequence).

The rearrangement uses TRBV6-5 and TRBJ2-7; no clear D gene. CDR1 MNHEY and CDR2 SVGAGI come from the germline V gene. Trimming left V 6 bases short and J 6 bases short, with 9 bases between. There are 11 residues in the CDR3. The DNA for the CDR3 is TGTGCCAGCAGAAGAGGCTCCGAGCAGTACTTC. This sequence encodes CASRRGSEQYF.

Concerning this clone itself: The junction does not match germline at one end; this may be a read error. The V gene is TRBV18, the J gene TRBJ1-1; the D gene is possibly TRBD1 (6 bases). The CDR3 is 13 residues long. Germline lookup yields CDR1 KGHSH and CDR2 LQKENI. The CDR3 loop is CASSPSGDTKAFF. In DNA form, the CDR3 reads TGTGCCAGCTCACCATCAGGGGACACTAAAGCTTTCTTT.

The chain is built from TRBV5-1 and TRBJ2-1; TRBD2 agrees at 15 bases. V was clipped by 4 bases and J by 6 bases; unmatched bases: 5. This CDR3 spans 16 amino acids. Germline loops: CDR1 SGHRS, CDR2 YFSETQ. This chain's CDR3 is CASSAWTSGGVNEQFF. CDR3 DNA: TGCGCCAGCAGCGCGTGGACTAGCGGGGGGGTCAATGAGCAGTTCTTC.

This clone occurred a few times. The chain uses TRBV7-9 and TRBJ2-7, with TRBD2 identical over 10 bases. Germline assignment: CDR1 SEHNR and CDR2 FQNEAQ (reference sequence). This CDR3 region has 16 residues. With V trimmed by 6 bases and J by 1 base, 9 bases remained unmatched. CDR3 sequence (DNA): TGTGCCAGCAGTAGTAGCGGGGGGCCTCTGTCCTACGAGCAGTACTTC. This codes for CASSSSGGPLSYEQYF.

CDR3 in DNA: TGTGCCAGCAGCGAGGACAGGGGAAATTCACCCCTCCACTTT. Translation gives CASSEDRGNSPLHF. The rearrangement links TRBV11-1 to TRBJ1-6, with 9 bases that match TRBD1. The germline V gene encodes CDR1 SGHAT and CDR2 FQDESV (reference sequence). Trimming removed 5 bases from V and 7 bases from J; junction bases left unmatched: 3. The CDR3 contains 14 residues.

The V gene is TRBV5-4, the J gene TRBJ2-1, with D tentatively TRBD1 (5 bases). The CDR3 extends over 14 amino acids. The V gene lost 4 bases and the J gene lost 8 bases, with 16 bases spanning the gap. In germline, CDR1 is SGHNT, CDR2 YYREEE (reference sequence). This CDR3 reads CASSPEVGAHEQFF. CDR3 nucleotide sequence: TGTGCCAGCAGCCCAGAGGTAGGGGCCCATGAGCAGTTCTTC.

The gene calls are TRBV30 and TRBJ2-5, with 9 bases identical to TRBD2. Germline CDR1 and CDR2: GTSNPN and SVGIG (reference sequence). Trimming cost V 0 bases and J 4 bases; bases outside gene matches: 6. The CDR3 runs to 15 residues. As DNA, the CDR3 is TGTGCCTGGAGTGTACTGCGGGGGGGCGCAGAGACCCAGTACTTC. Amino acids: CAWSVLRGGAETQYF.

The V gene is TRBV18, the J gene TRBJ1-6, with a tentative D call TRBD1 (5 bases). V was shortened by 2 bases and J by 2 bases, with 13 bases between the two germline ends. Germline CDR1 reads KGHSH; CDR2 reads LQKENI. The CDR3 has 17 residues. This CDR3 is CASSPGPKGAYNSPLHF. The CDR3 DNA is TGTGCCAGCTCACCAGGCCCCAAAGGGGCCTATAATTCACCCCTCCACTTT. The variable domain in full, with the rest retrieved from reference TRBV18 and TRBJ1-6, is NAGVMQNPRHLVRRRGQEARLRCSPMKGHSHVYWYRQLPEEGLKFMVYLQKENIIDESGMPKERFSAEFPKEGPSILRIQQVVRGDSAAYFCASSPGPKGAYNSPLHFGNGTRLTVT.